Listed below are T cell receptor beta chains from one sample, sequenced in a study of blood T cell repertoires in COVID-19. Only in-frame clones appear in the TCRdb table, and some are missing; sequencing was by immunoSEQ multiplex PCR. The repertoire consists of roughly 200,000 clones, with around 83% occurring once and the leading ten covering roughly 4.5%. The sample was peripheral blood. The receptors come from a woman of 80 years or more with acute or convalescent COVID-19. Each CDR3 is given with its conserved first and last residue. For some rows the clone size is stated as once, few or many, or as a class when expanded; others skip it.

CDR3: CASSYQGNTEAFF
size: NA
J: TRBJ1-1
V: TRBV6-6

CDR3: CAISESRGGSSSYNEQFF
size: NA
J: TRBJ2-1
V: TRBV10-3

CDR3: CASKLAGTEAFF
size: NA
J: TRBJ1-1
V: TRBV27

CDR3: CASSLLVRDRGRGDYGYTF
size: NA
J: TRBJ1-2
V: TRBV7-8

CDR3: CASRVGAHQPQHF
size: NA
J: TRBJ1-5
V: TRBV2

CDR3: CASSYRDRAYGYTF
size: NA
J: TRBJ1-2
V: TRBV6-5

CDR3: CASSPADREGAYTF
size: NA
J: TRBJ1-2
V: TRBV19

CDR3: CATSREEDTEAFF
size: NA
J: TRBJ1-1
V: TRBV15

CDR3: CASSLWSSGANVLTF
size: NA
J: TRBJ2-6
V: TRBV5-6

CDR3: CASGRQLNTEAFF
size: NA
J: TRBJ1-1
V: TRBV12-3/TRBV12-4

CDR3: CASSLPAGGPEDEQFF
size: NA
J: TRBJ2-1
V: TRBV5-5

CDR3: CASSAGLAVGELFF
size: NA
J: TRBJ2-2
V: TRBV7-9

CDR3: CASSEAGAVTYEQYF
size: few
J: TRBJ2-7
V: TRBV10-2

CDR3: CASSFLREMNTEAFF
size: NA
J: TRBJ1-1
V: TRBV28

CDR3: CASSRQGSSYEQYF
size: NA
J: TRBJ2-7
V: TRBV21-1

CDR3: CASSFGRGLVSNTGELFF
size: NA
J: TRBJ2-2
V: TRBV27

CDR3: CSVMPSGRYYEQFF
size: NA
J: TRBJ2-1
V: TRBV29-1

CDR3: CASSYPLGGGGAKNIQYF
size: NA
J: TRBJ2-4
V: TRBV6-2/TRBV6-3

CDR3: CASSAATGWRDIQYF
size: NA
J: TRBJ2-4
V: TRBV5-5

CDR3: CASTIAGAYNEQFF
size: NA
J: TRBJ2-1
V: TRBV21-1

CDR3: CSSKMNTEAFF
size: NA
J: TRBJ1-1
V: TRBV20-1

CDR3: CASSGQGSNQPQHF
size: NA
J: TRBJ1-5
V: TRBV2

CDR3: CASSLGQGINTGELFF
size: NA
J: TRBJ2-2
V: TRBV28

CDR3: CASDGTSGDYEQYF
size: NA
J: TRBJ2-7
V: TRBV6-6

CDR3: CASSPPDRGPGNTIYF
size: NA
J: TRBJ1-3
V: TRBV18

CDR3: CASSDWSLYTF
size: NA
J: TRBJ1-2
V: TRBV25-1

CDR3: CASSPIQGPNTEAFF
size: NA
J: TRBJ1-1
V: TRBV18

CDR3: CAISNSQGDRETQYF
size: NA
J: TRBJ2-5
V: TRBV10-3

CDR3: CASADRIDSYEQYF
size: once
J: TRBJ2-7
V: TRBV19

CDR3: CAIRGQMNTEAFF
size: NA
J: TRBJ1-1
V: TRBV18

CDR3: CASSLDERTYNEQFF
size: NA
J: TRBJ2-1
V: TRBV5-1

CDR3: CASSARTQYF
size: NA
J: TRBJ2-3
V: TRBV27

CDR3: CASSIDRVRMFF
size: NA
J: TRBJ1-4
V: TRBV5-1

CDR3: CSVGTGGRDTEAFF
size: NA
J: TRBJ1-1
V: TRBV29-1

CDR3: CSVEIRGRGQPQHF
size: NA
J: TRBJ1-5
V: TRBV29-1

CDR3: CASSRGQGDYGYTF
size: NA
J: TRBJ1-2
V: TRBV7-9

CDR3: CASSPGTERETQYF
size: once
J: TRBJ2-5
V: TRBV18

CDR3: CASSLDGHSNEKLFF
size: NA
J: TRBJ1-4
V: TRBV11-2

CDR3: CASSLVRTEAFF
size: few
J: TRBJ1-1
V: TRBV7-9

CDR3: CASSLNSPYEQYF
size: NA
J: TRBJ2-7
V: TRBV28

CDR3: CASSLWAGRESSYNEQFF
size: once
J: TRBJ2-1
V: TRBV5-1

CDR3: CASSRQGEDTIYF
size: few
J: TRBJ1-3
V: TRBV6-5

CDR3: CASSFGPTSGPYEQYF
size: NA
J: TRBJ2-7
V: TRBV13

CDR3: CASSFGETQYF
size: NA
J: TRBJ2-5
V: TRBV5-1

CDR3: CASSLNYEQYF
size: NA
J: TRBJ2-7
V: TRBV30

CDR3: CASSTAGQGAAFF
size: NA
J: TRBJ1-1
V: TRBV9

CDR3: CASSPMGQDNSPLHF
size: NA
J: TRBJ1-6
V: TRBV28

CDR3: CASSVPYEQYF
size: NA
J: TRBJ2-7
V: TRBV6-5

CDR3: CASSVVASEPYNEQFF
size: NA
J: TRBJ2-1
V: TRBV9

CDR3: CASHPGEGRVNEQFF
size: NA
J: TRBJ2-1
V: TRBV6-5

CDR3: CASSLVGRETQYF
size: NA
J: TRBJ2-5
V: TRBV7-9

CDR3: CASTPGVWAAGELFF
size: NA
J: TRBJ2-2
V: TRBV27

CDR3: CASRRGAYEAFF
size: NA
J: TRBJ1-1
V: TRBV12-3/TRBV12-4

CDR3: CASREGQGGSNQPQHF
size: NA
J: TRBJ1-5
V: TRBV7-2